These 22 T cell receptor beta chains came from one sample sequenced in a study of blood T cells in healthy people across ages. The use of a sample-barcoded 5' primer and a J-beta primer mix characterized a second PCR of about 7 to 12 cycles. Each CDR3 protein is one row after TCRdb ran MiXCR on the 5' RACE reads. This sample has around 710,000 distinct CDR3 sequences; roughly 45% occur once, and the top ten carry around a fifth. The source material was blood. These receptors were obtained from an older woman in good health.

The genes are TRBV3-1 and TRBJ1-2; maybe TRBD1 (5 bases). The CDR3 spans 15 residues. Germline loops: CDR1 LGHDT, CDR2 YNNKEL (reference sequence). V was clipped by 0 bases and J by 4 bases, with 12 bases between them. The DNA for the CDR3 is TGTGCCAGCAGCCAAGATTCAGGGCAGGGCTATGGCTACACCTTC. Its protein product is CASSQDSGQGYGYTF.

There are a few counts of this clonotype. This chain uses TRBV11-2 with TRBJ2-7; 7 bases are shared with TRBD2. Unmatched junction bases numbered 9, after V lost 4 bases and J lost 3 bases. The germline CDR1 and CDR2 sequences are SGHAT and FQNNGV. The CDR3 loop spans 15 amino acids. CDR3 amino acids: CASSSMGGAFYEQYF. The CDR3 DNA follows: TGTGCCAGCAGCTCCATGGGAGGGGCGTTCTACGAGCAGTACTTC.

This clonotype came up a few times. The chain recombines TRBV9 with TRBJ2-3; D unclear. The CDR3 is 15 amino acids. V gave up 3 bases and J gave up 0 bases, with 11 bases separating them. CDR1 and CDR2 from the germline V gene are SGDLS and YYNGEE. The CDR3 coding sequence is TGTGCCAGCAGCGCCACCGACCGGAGCACAGATACGCAGTATTTT. Its protein product is CASSATDRSTDTQYF.

The table lists this clonotype with many counts. This chain connects TRBV27 to TRBJ2-3, with 8 bases identical to TRBD2. Trimming at V came to 0 bases and at J to 4 bases, leaving 0 bases not matched to a gene. This CDR3 spans 14 amino acids. The germline gives CDR1 MNHEY, CDR2 SMNVEV (reference sequence). CDR3 bases: TGTGCCAGCAGTTTATCTAGCGGGGCAGATACGCAGTATTTT. This sequence encodes CASSLSSGADTQYF.

This rearrangement joins TRBV5-1 to TRBJ1-2, with 7 bases fitting TRBD1. J was trimmed by 4 bases and V by 0 bases; bases with no gene match: 9. The CDR3 extends over 16 amino acids. Germline lookup yields CDR1 SGHRS and CDR2 YFSETQ. CDR3 sequence (DNA): TGCGCCAGCAGCTTGGAACAGGGGCAAAGGGGCTATGGCTACACCTTC. Protein sequence: CASSLEQGQRGYGYTF.

Remarks on this clonotype: One end of the junction fails to match germline, which may point to a read error. The chain employs TRBV27 and TRBJ2-7; D unresolved. Germline-derived CDR1 and CDR2 are MNHEY and SMNVEV (reference sequence). The CDR3 totals 13 residues. CDR3 sequence (DNA): TGTGCCTGCAGTTTATCCAAAACTAACGAGCAGTACTTC. It yields the protein CACSLSKTNEQYF.

The genes are TRBV4-1 and TRBJ2-1; D is possibly TRBD2 (5 bases). Deletions cut 0 bases from V and 4 bases from J, with 16 bases between. There are 17 residues in the CDR3. Germline V gives CDR1 MGHRA, CDR2 YSYEKL. The CDR3 DNA reads as TGCGCCAGCAGCCAAGAAGAGTCAGGAGCGGCTTACAATGAGCAGTTCTTC. Translating gives CASSQEESGAAYNEQFF.

V is TRBV9 and J is TRBJ2-1; 7 bases are a match to TRBD1. With V trimmed by 4 bases and J by 0 bases, 7 bases remained unmatched. The CDR3 spans 16 residues. Germline CDR1 reads SGDLS; CDR2 reads YYNGEE. The CDR3 DNA reads TGTGCCAGCAGCCAGGGGACAGCGAGCTCCTACAATGAGCAGTTCTTC. It codes for CASSQGTASSYNEQFF.

V gene TRBV6-5 combines with J gene TRBJ2-2, with TRBD2 as a possible D gene (6 bases). Trimming left V 0 bases short and J 0 bases short, with 11 bases between. The CDR3 has 17 amino acids. CDR1 and CDR2 from the germline V gene are MNHEY and SVGAGI. CDR3 coding DNA: TGTGCCAGCAGTTACTCCCCGACTAGATCGAACACCGGGGAGCTGTTTTTT. It is translated as CASSYSPTRSNTGELFF.

This clonotype was seen a few times. V gene TRBV11-2 combines with J gene TRBJ2-1, with 11 bases fitting TRBD2. CDR3 length: 15 amino acids. With V trimmed by 1 base and J by 12 bases, 8 bases remained unmatched. Germline CDR1 is SGHAT and CDR2 is FQNNGV. As DNA, the CDR3 is TGTGCCAGCAGCTTAGGTGTAGCGGGGGGGCGGGGGCAGTTCTTC. Residues: CASSLGVAGGRGQFF.

V and J are TRBV21-1 and TRBJ1-1; no check of the table's D call, TRBD1, against the DNA was made. TRBV21-1 is listed as a pseudogene. This CDR3 spans 15 amino acids. CDR3 sequence: CASSKEQGQNTEAFF. As DNA, the CDR3 is TGTGCCAGCAGCAAAGAACAGGGGCAAAACACTGAAGCTTTCTTT.

V usage is TRBV9 and J usage is TRBJ2-7; D ambiguous. The CDR3 is made up of 13 amino acids. V gave up 0 bases and J gave up 7 bases, with 11 bases separating them. In germline, CDR1 is SGDLS, CDR2 YYNGEE. The CDR3, as DNA: TGTGCCAGCAGCGTAGATCTTCTGAATGAGCAGTACTTC. Its translation: CASSVDLLNEQYF.

The V and J genes are TRBV27 and TRBJ2-7; D remains unclear. Trimming removed 6 bases from V and 7 bases from J, with 19 bases in between. CDR1 MNHEY and CDR2 SMNVEV come from the germline V gene (reference sequence). The CDR3 length is 14 residues. The CDR3, as DNA: TGTGCCAGCAGAAAGCAAGTGGGTTGGGATGAGCAGTACTTC. Its translation is CASRKQVGWDEQYF.

On this clonotype: At one of its ends the junction is not consistent with the germline gene, which may arise from a read error. The chain combines TRBV12-3 or TRBV12-4 with TRBJ2-1, with D maybe TRBD2 (6 bases). The end of the DNA is better explained by TRBJ2-7, so the J call may be wrong. The CDR3 consists of 15 residues. The CDR3 coding sequence is TGTGCCAACAGTATACGGGGGAGCTCCTACAATGAGCAGTACTTC. This gives the protein CANSIRGSSYNEQYF.

The V and J genes are TRBV27 and TRBJ2-7; the match to TRBD1 covers 7 bases. Germline V gene data show CDR1 as MNHEY and CDR2 as SMNVEV (reference sequence). This CDR3 contains 15 residues. Trimming cost V 5 bases and J 2 bases; bases outside gene matches: 9. This CDR3 reads CASSQQAGQAYEQYF. The CDR3 coding sequence is TGTGCCAGCAGTCAACAAGCCGGACAGGCCTACGAGCAGTACTTC.

This rearrangement joins TRBV28 to TRBJ2-7; weak D call: TRBD1 (5 bases). Germline-derived CDR1 and CDR2 are MDHEN and SYDVKM. V lost 7 bases and J 0 bases, leaving 10 bases between the germline ends. The CDR3 has 13 amino acids. The CDR3 bases are TGTGCCAGCATGCGACAGACCTCCTACGAGCAGTACTTC. The encoded protein is CASMRQTSYEQYF.

This chain connects TRBV7-9 to TRBJ2-1; 11 nucleotides align to TRBD2. V gave up 8 bases and J gave up 7 bases; unmatched junction bases: 10. Germline V gene sequence: CDR1 SEHNR, CDR2 FQNEAQ (reference sequence). The CDR3 has 15 amino acids. In nucleotides, the CDR3 is TGTGCCAGCTTAACCGGACTAGCGGGTGGGAATGAGCAGTTCTTC. Its translation: CASLTGLAGGNEQFF.

This clonotype was detected once. The rearrangement joins TRBV15 to TRBJ2-1; possible D gene TRBD2, 6 bases. Trimming removed 3 bases from V and 7 bases from J, with 16 bases in between. Germline lookup yields CDR1 LNHNV and CDR2 YYDKDF (reference sequence). The length of the CDR3 is 15 residues. CDR3 DNA: TGTGCCACCAGCAGGTTACGGGACTTCTCAAATGAGCAGTTCTTC. Protein sequence: CATSRLRDFSNEQFF. Based on the CDR3 plus reference TRBV15 and TRBJ2-1, the full variable domain is DAMVIQNPRYQVTQFGKPVTLSCSQTLNHNVMYWYQQKSSQAPKLLFHYYDKDFNNEADTPDNFQSRRPNTSFCFLDIRSPGLGDTAMYLCATSRLRDFSNEQFFGPGTRLTVL.

The chain employs TRBV20-1 and TRBJ2-5, with 7 bases lining up with TRBD1. Trimming at V came to 5 bases and at J to 11 bases, leaving 17 bases not matched to a gene. The CDR3 has 14 amino acids. Germline CDR1 is DFQATT and CDR2 is SNEGSKA (reference sequence). CDR3 sequence (DNA): TGCAGTGCTCTCCGGACAGGTAGTATCAATGAGCAGTACTTC. It encodes CSALRTGSINEQYF.

In this sample, this clonotype turned up a few times. This sequence joins TRBV6-5 and TRBJ2-1; TRBD2 is a possible D gene (7 bases). The germline V gene encodes CDR1 MNHEY and CDR2 SVGAGI. The ends were cut back, 6 bases at V and 1 base at J, with 16 bases in the middle. This CDR3 is built from 16 residues. The CDR3 DNA reads as TGTGCCAGCAGACTAACGGGGGGCCTTTCCTACAATGAGCAGTTCTTC. Residues: CASRLTGGLSYNEQFF.

A few counts support this clonotype. The V gene is TRBV5-1, the J gene TRBJ1-1, with 8 bases that match TRBD1. The CDR3 has 14 residues. J was trimmed by 12 bases and V by 0 bases; bases with no gene match: 10. Germline CDR1 and CDR2: SGHRS and YFSETQ. CDR3 sequence reads: CASSLEPGGGETFF. The CDR3 DNA is TGCGCCAGCAGCTTGGAGCCAGGGGGCGGTGAGACTTTCTTT.

This clonotype was seen more than once but under ten times. This sequence joins TRBV20-1 and TRBJ1-2; 10 nucleotides line up with TRBD1. CDR3 length equals 13 residues. Germline values: CDR1 DFQATT, CDR2 SNEGSKA (reference sequence). Trimming took 5 bases from V and 2 from J; bases not matched to a gene: 2. CDR3 nucleotides: TGCAGTGCTGGGACAGGGGTGAACTATGGCTACACCTTC. It encodes CSAGTGVNYGYTF.